Listed below are T cell receptor beta chains from one sample, sequenced in a study of T cells after yellow fever vaccination. Each CDR3 protein gets one entry after TCRdb re-called the 5' RACE reads with MiXCR. The data hold a few hundred thousand distinct CDR3 sequences, with roughly an eighth observed a single time. This specimen was CD4+ T cells sorted from PBMCs, taken 15 days after the yellow fever booster vaccination. The receptors were sampled from a young man who received the YFV17D yellow fever vaccine. The CDR3 runs from the conserved cysteine through the conserved F or W. Each record gives: J gene, V gene, CDR3 protein.

J: TRBJ2-3; V: TRBV10-3; CDR3: CAPGRDRGTDTQYF
J: TRBJ2-1; V: TRBV10-3; CDR3: CAMGLGDPNEQFF
J: TRBJ2-3; V: TRBV5-1; CDR3: CASRTGSGADTQYF
J: TRBJ2-4; V: TRBV3-1; CDR3: CASSPVSRSDIQYF
J: TRBJ1-1; V: TRBV12-3/TRBV12-4; CDR3: CASSPPGGSAMAFF
J: TRBJ2-7; V: TRBV6-5; CDR3: CASTLRSEQYF
J: TRBJ1-4; V: TRBV10-3; CDR3: CAISSRASKVTNEKLFF
J: TRBJ2-5; V: TRBV7-2; CDR3: CASSGRVRETQYF
J: TRBJ2-5; V: TRBV7-2; CDR3: CASSTRSSGAPGTQYF
J: TRBJ1-2; V: TRBV7-2; CDR3: CASSAGESGAGGYTF
J: TRBJ2-3; V: TRBV7-2; CDR3: CASSLMPSGGGRRTDTQYF
J: TRBJ1-5; V: TRBV3-1; CDR3: CASSQTWSQPQHF
J: TRBJ1-2; V: TRBV30; CDR3: CAWSSVEGIYYGYTF
J: TRBJ2-6; V: TRBV18; CDR3: CASSPDRARGANVLTF
J: TRBJ1-2; V: TRBV12-3/TRBV12-4; CDR3: CASSPRQIYGYTF
J: TRBJ2-3; V: TRBV4-3; CDR3: CASSQDRGGASTDTQYF
J: TRBJ1-1; V: TRBV7-8; CDR3: CASSLVDNTEAFF
J: TRBJ2-7; V: TRBV29-1; CDR3: CSAGTGTGVYEQYF
J: TRBJ2-2; V: TRBV7-2; CDR3: CASTYRGDTGELFF
J: TRBJ1-6; V: TRBV7-3; CDR3: CASSLSQSHSPLHF
J: TRBJ1-5; V: TRBV12-3/TRBV12-4; CDR3: CASSTWTGDQPQHF
J: TRBJ1-2; V: TRBV12-3/TRBV12-4; CDR3: CASRGLLSTGGYTF
J: TRBJ1-1; V: TRBV5-6; CDR3: CASSFDRRSGRAFF
J: TRBJ2-7; V: TRBV20-1; CDR3: CSARDPARSYEQYF
J: TRBJ2-3; V: TRBV9; CDR3: CASSVESRTDTQYF
J: TRBJ1-1; V: TRBV20-1; CDR3: CSASRGLGAEAFF